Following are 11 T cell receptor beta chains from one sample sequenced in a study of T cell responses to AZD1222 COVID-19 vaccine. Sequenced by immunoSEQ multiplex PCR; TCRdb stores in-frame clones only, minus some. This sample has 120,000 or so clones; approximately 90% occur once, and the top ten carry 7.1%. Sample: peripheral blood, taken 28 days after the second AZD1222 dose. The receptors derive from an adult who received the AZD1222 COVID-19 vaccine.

The CDR3 DNA is TGTGCCAGCAGCTCTACGGTCGGGGGACAGTACAATGAGCAGTTCTTC. This codes for CASSSTVGGQYNEQFF. The chain is built from TRBV7-9 and TRBJ2-1; D may be TRBD1 (7 bases). The V end lost 4 bases, the J end lost 4 bases, and 17 bases lay between the germline ends. The CDR3 contains 16 residues. CDR1 is SEHNR, CDR2 FQNEAQ, per germline (reference sequence).

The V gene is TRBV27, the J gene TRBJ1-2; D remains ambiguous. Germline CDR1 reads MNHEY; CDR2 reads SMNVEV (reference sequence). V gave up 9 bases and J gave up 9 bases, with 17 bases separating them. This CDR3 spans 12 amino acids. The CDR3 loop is CASREQYSRYTF. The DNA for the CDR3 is TGTGCCAGTAGAGAACAGTACTCCCGCTACACCTTC.

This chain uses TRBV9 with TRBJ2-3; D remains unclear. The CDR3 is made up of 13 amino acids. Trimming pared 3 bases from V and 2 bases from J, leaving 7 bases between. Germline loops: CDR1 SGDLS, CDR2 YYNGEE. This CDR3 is CASSAPSTDTQYF. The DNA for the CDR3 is TGTGCCAGCAGCGCTCCTTCCACAGATACGCAGTATTTT.

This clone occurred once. The DNA of the CDR3 is TGTGCCAGCGGGGGACAAGCGGGGGTCGAGCAGTACTTC. This sequence encodes CASGGQAGVEQYF. The chain employs TRBV6-5 and TRBJ2-7; 8 bases align to TRBD2. There are 13 residues in the CDR3. The junction had 9 bases not matched to a gene; V was cut back by 8 bases and J by 6 bases. CDR1 and CDR2 (germline): MNHEY, SVGAGI.

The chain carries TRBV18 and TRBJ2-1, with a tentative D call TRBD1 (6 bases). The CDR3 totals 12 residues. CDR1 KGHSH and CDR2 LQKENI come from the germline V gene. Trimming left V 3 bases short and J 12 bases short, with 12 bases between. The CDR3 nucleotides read TGTGCCAGCTCACCTACAGGGTCCGTGCAGTTCTTC. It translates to CASSPTGSVQFF.

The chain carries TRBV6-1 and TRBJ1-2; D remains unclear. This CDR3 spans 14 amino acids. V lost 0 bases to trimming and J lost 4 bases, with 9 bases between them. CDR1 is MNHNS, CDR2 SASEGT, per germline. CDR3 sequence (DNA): TGTGCCAGCAGTGAAGCGCGGCAGGCCTATGGCTACACCTTC. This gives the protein CASSEARQAYGYTF.

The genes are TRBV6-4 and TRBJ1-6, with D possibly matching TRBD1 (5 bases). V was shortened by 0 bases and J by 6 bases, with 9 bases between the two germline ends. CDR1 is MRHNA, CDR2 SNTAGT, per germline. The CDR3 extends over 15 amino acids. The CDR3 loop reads CASSDSNRFNSPLHF. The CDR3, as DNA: TGTGCCAGCAGTGACTCGAACAGGTTTAATTCACCCCTCCACTTT.

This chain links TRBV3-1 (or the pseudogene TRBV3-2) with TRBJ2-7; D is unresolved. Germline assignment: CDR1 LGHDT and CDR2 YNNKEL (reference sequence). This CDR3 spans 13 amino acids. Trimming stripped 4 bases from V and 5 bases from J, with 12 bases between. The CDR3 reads CASSPDLEDEQYF. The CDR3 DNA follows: TGTGCCAGCAGCCCCGACCTAGAGGACGAGCAGTACTTC.

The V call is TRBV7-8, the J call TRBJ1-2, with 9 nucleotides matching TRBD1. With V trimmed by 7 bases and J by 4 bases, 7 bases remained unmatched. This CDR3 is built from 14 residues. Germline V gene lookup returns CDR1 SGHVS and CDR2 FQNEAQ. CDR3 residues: CASNLGQGGYGYTF. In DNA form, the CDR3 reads TGTGCCAGCAACCTGGGACAGGGAGGCTATGGCTACACCTTC.

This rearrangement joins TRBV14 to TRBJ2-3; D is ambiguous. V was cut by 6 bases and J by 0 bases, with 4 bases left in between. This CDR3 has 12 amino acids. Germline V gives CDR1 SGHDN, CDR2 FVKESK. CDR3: CASRPSTDTQYF. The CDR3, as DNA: TGTGCCAGCAGGCCGAGCACAGATACGCAGTATTTT.

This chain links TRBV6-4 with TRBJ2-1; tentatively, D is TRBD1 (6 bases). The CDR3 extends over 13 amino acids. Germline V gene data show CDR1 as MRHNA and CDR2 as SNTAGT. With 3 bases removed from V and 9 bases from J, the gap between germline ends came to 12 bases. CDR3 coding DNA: TGTGCCAGCAGTGAAGACAGGATTAGTGAGCAGTTCTTC. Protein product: CASSEDRISEQFF.